One and the same sample provided the 20 T cell receptor beta chains below, sequenced in a study of memory CD4+ T cells and cytomegalovirus serostatus. TCRdb keeps only in-frame clones here, not all; method: immunoSEQ multiplex PCR. The repertoire holds about 53,000 clones, with roughly three quarters as singletons. Single viable CD3+CD4+CD8-CD45RO+ cells were sorted as the memory CD4+ T cells. Sequences were obtained from memory CD4+ T cells from blood. The receptor set was obtained from an adult in good health and CMV-seronegative.

The chain is built from TRBV2 and TRBJ2-7; no reliable D call. Trimming removed 6 bases at V and 1 base at J, with 7 bases between. CDR3 length: 12 amino acids. The germline CDR1 and CDR2 sequences are SNHLY and FYNNEI. The CDR3 protein is CASSPSSYEQYF. The CDR3 DNA reads TGTGCCAGCAGCCCTAGTTCCTACGAGCAGTACTTC.

This clone was observed a single time. The chain uses TRBV5-6 and TRBJ1-5, with unresolved D. CDR3 length: 16 residues. Germline assignment: CDR1 SGHDT and CDR2 YYEEEE. Trimming removed 0 bases from V and 2 bases from J, with 12 bases in between. This chain's CDR3 is CASSLALGKGNQPQHF. DNA for the CDR3: TGTGCCAGCAGCTTGGCTTTGGGGAAGGGCAATCAGCCCCAGCATTTT. The full variable domain, its missing parts supplied by reference TRBV5-6 and TRBJ1-5, is DAGVTQSPTHLIKTRGQQVTLRCSPKSGHDTVSWYQQALGQGPQFIFQYYEEEERQRGNFPDRFSGHQFPNYSSELNVNALLLGDSALYLCASSLALGKGNQPQHFGDGTRLSIL.

The gene calls are TRBV4-1 and TRBJ1-1, with D hard to call. Deletions cut 1 base from V and 9 bases from J, with 12 bases between. Germline V gene lookup returns CDR1 MGHRA and CDR2 YSYEKL. The CDR3 covers 13 residues. The CDR3 reads CASSQGPGGQAFF. CDR3 in DNA: TGCGCCAGCAGCCAAGGACCTGGAGGGCAAGCTTTCTTT.

This sequence joins TRBV25-1 and TRBJ1-2; TRBD1 might be the D (5 bases). V was trimmed by 8 bases and J by 4 bases, leaving 8 bases between them. The germline V gene has CDR1 MGHDK and CDR2 SYGVNS. This CDR3 region has 11 residues. DNA of the CDR3: TGTGCCAGCCAGGGCCCCTATGGCTACACCTTC. The encoded protein is CASQGPYGYTF.

The chain's CDR3 is CASSPTGTGIVNTEAFF. In DNA form, the CDR3 reads TGTGCCAGCAGTCCCACCGGGACAGGGATAGTGAACACTGAAGCTTTCTTT. The chain carries TRBV28 and TRBJ1-1, with 9 bases lining up with TRBD1. Trimming removed 5 bases from V and 0 bases from J; junction bases left unmatched: 10. The CDR3 runs to 17 residues. Germline V gives CDR1 MDHEN, CDR2 SYDVKM. Together with reference TRBV28 and TRBJ1-1, the CDR3 gives the full variable domain: DVKVTQSSRYLVKRTGEKVFLECVQDMDHENMFWYRQDPGLGLRLIYFSYDVKMKEKGDIPEGYSVSREKKERFSLILESASTNQTSMYLCASSPTGTGIVNTEAFFGQGTRLTVV.

This clone appeared a single time. The chain uses TRBV6-5 and TRBJ2-7; either TRBD1 or TRBD2 may supply D (5 bases each). The V and J ends lost 0 bases and 4 bases respectively, with 13 bases between them. This CDR3 has 15 amino acids. CDR1 is MNHEY and CDR2 is SVGAGI in the germline V gene. The CDR3 DNA follows: TGTGCCAGCAGTTACTCGGGCAGGGAGTTATACGAGCAGTACTTC. This codes for CASSYSGRELYEQYF.

This clone has just a few counts. J is TRBJ2-1 and V is TRBV11-2; the match to TRBD1 covers 9 bases. CDR3 length equals 13 residues. The germline gives CDR1 SGHAT, CDR2 FQNNGV. With V trimmed by 0 bases and J by 14 bases, 5 bases remained unmatched. DNA for the CDR3: TGTGCCAGCAGCTTAGAGGGGACAGGGATGGAGTTCTTC. Amino acid sequence: CASSLEGTGMEFF.

The chain has TRBV6-4 and TRBJ2-3; the match to TRBD2 covers 12 bases. Germline V lookup: CDR1 MRHNA, CDR2 SNTAGT. Trimming took 4 bases from V and 7 from J; bases not matched to a gene: 12. This CDR3 has 17 residues. CDR3 sequence reads: CASSATSGGVSPHTQYF. CDR3 bases: TGTGCCAGCAGTGCGACTAGCGGGGGTGTCTCACCACATACGCAGTATTTT.

This clone was seen just once. The genes are TRBV28 and TRBJ1-1, with D tentatively TRBD1 (5 bases). Trimming removed 5 bases from V and 2 bases from J, with 15 bases in between. The germline CDR1 and CDR2 sequences are MDHEN and SYDVKM. The CDR3 contains 15 residues. CDR3 bases: TGTGCCAGCAGTCCGTCAGGGTGGGCCAACACTGAAGCTTTCTTT. It is translated as CASSPSGWANTEAFF.

The chain carries TRBV27 and TRBJ2-6; D unresolved. This CDR3 spans 18 amino acids. Germline V lookup: CDR1 MNHEY, CDR2 SMNVEV (reference sequence). Trimming pared 4 bases from V and 0 bases from J, leaving 16 bases between. The CDR3 sequence is CASSSLSGSRSGANVLTF. The CDR3 coding sequence is TGTGCCAGCAGTTCCTTATCCGGGTCTCGCTCTGGGGCCAACGTCCTGACTTTC.

The chain combines TRBV19 with TRBJ2-5; possibly TRBD2 for D (6 bases). Germline-derived CDR1 and CDR2 are LNHDA and SQIVND (reference sequence). Trimming removed 7 bases from V and 2 bases from J, with 17 bases in between. This CDR3 spans 15 amino acids. CDR3 residues: CASNFGTVRQETQYF. CDR3 coding DNA: TGTGCCAGTAATTTCGGGACTGTTAGGCAAGAGACCCAGTACTTC.

The chain joins TRBV30 to TRBJ1-5, with D uncertain. Trimming shortened V by 1 base and J by 0 bases, and 7 bases separated the two germline ends. Germline V CDR1 and CDR2: GTSNPN, SVGIG (reference sequence). The CDR3 loop spans 14 amino acids. The CDR3 sequence: CAWSEGFSNQPQHF. CDR3 in DNA: TGTGCCTGGAGTGAAGGTTTTAGCAATCAGCCCCAGCATTTT. Full variable domain (remainder filled in from reference TRBV30 and TRBJ1-5): SQTIHQWPATLVQPVGSPLSLECTVEGTSNPNLYWYRQAAGRGLQLLFYSVGIGQISSEVPQNLSASRPQDRQFILSSKKLLLSDSGFYLCAWSEGFSNQPQHFGDGTRLSIL.

The chain recombines TRBV7-9 with TRBJ2-5; D remains ambiguous. Trimming left V 1 base short and J 1 base short, with 7 bases between. The length of the CDR3 is 14 residues. Germline-derived CDR1 and CDR2 are SEHNR and FQNEAQ (reference sequence). The CDR3 spells CASSLVLGQETQYF. The DNA for the CDR3 is TGTGCCAGCAGCTTAGTCCTTGGCCAAGAGACCCAGTACTTC.

The chain joins TRBV19 to TRBJ1-2, with D tentatively TRBD1 (5 bases). Trimming pared 7 bases from V and 1 base from J, leaving 10 bases between. Germline CDR1 reads LNHDA; CDR2 reads SQIVND (reference sequence). The CDR3 length is 13 residues. This chain's CDR3 is CASTRGGNYGYTF. The CDR3 DNA reads as TGTGCCAGTACCCGGGGGGGTAACTATGGCTACACCTTC.

J is TRBJ2-7 and V is TRBV4-1; D might be TRBD1 or TRBD2, each matching 5 bases. Germline lookup yields CDR1 MGHRA and CDR2 YSYEKL. The CDR3 consists of 15 residues. V was shortened by 0 bases and J by 2 bases, with 11 bases between the two germline ends. The CDR3 loop is CASSQDPGTPYEQYF. DNA of the CDR3: TGCGCCAGCAGCCAAGATCCGGGGACCCCCTACGAGCAGTACTTC.

The V gene is TRBV18, the J gene TRBJ1-2; D remains unclear. The CDR3 covers 11 residues. The germline V gene encodes CDR1 KGHSH and CDR2 LQKENI. Trimming took off 4 bases at V and 3 bases at J, with 3 bases between the two ends. In DNA form, the CDR3 reads TGTGCCAGCTCACGGGACTATGGCTACACCTTC. It yields the protein CASSRDYGYTF.

The chain carries TRBV15 and TRBJ2-3, with 9 positions matching TRBD2. The CDR3 has 18 residues. The V segment lost 1 base and the J segment 5 bases; nucleotides outside the gene matches: 13. Germline V gene sequence: CDR1 LNHNV, CDR2 YYDKDF (reference sequence). The CDR3 DNA reads as TGTGCCACCAGCAGAGCTGGTGAGCGGGGGGCTGGGAAAGATACGCAGTATTTT. Translating it yields CATSRAGERGAGKDTQYF.

This clone appeared a single time. The rearrangement joins TRBV5-1 to TRBJ2-7; D is uncertain. Trimming took off 4 bases at V and 5 bases at J, with 25 bases between the two ends. Germline V gene sequence: CDR1 SGHRS, CDR2 YFSETQ. The CDR3 extends over 17 amino acids. The CDR3: CASSAPVRTEVPHEQYF. CDR3 DNA sequence: TGCGCCAGCAGCGCTCCAGTTCGGACCGAGGTACCCCACGAGCAGTACTTC.

The rearrangement uses TRBV11-3 and TRBJ2-2; TRBD2 might be the D (5 bases). The CDR3 is made up of 13 amino acids. CDR1 and CDR2 from the germline V gene are SGHNT and YENEEA. Trimming took 7 bases from V and 3 from J, leaving 9 bases between them. The CDR3 DNA reads TGTGCCAGCACCCTCGGGGACACCGGGGAGCTGTTTTTT. It is translated as CASTLGDTGELFF.

The CDR3 reads CAWSPSSYNSPLHF. CDR3 DNA: TGTGCCTGGAGTCCCAGCTCCTATAATTCACCCCTCCACTTT. The rearrangement uses TRBV30 and TRBJ1-6, with no clear D. Germline V gene data show CDR1 as GTSNPN and CDR2 as SVGIG (reference sequence). The CDR3 spans 14 residues. V gave up 2 bases and J gave up 0 bases, with 5 bases separating them.